Below are 20 T cell receptor beta chains sequenced from a single sample in a study of blood T cell repertoires in COVID-19. Libraries were prepared by immunoSEQ multiplex PCR; TCRdb keeps only in-frame clonotypes and omits some of them. The table has 95,000 to 150,000 clones, roughly four fifths seen once; the top ten hold around 10%. The specimen was peripheral blood. These receptors were obtained from a human donor in a cohort sampled during active COVID-19.

To note about this clone: The identical CDR3 is also encoded by other nucleotide sequences in the sample. This chain's CDR3 is CASSEPGLITEAFF. Here the CDR3 DNA reads TGTGCCAGCAGTGAACCGGGACTTATAACTGAAGCTTTCTTT. This chain links TRBV25-1 with TRBJ1-1, with D possibly matching TRBD1 (5 bases). CDR3 length equals 14 residues. Germline V gene sequence: CDR1 MGHDK, CDR2 SYGVNS. V was pared by 2 bases and J by 5 bases, with 12 bases between.

The chain combines TRBV12-3 or TRBV12-4 with TRBJ2-3, with no clear D. The CDR3 extends over 12 amino acids. The V and J ends lost 4 bases and 5 bases respectively, with 7 bases between them. The CDR3 nucleotides read TGTGCCAGCAGTTCCGAGGTAGATACGCAGTATTTT. Translation: CASSSEVDTQYF.

The rearrangement uses TRBV11-2 and TRBJ2-5; the match to TRBD1 covers 10 bases. Germline assignment: CDR1 SGHAT and CDR2 FQNNGV. CDR3 length: 19 amino acids. J was trimmed by 0 bases and V by 5 bases; bases with no gene match: 15. This CDR3 reads CASSPGLGTGAQYQETQYF. CDR3 bases: TGTGCCAGCAGCCCGGGGCTTGGGACAGGGGCACAGTACCAAGAGACCCAGTACTTC.

V gene TRBV19 combines with J gene TRBJ1-1, with unresolved D. V was clipped by 5 bases and J by 9 bases, with 13 bases between them. The CDR3 length is 12 residues. CDR1 is LNHDA, CDR2 SQIVND, per germline (reference sequence). The CDR3 sequence is CASSEKITQAFF. In nucleotides, the CDR3 is TGTGCCAGTAGTGAAAAGATAACTCAAGCTTTCTTT.

The rearrangement uses TRBV5-1 and TRBJ1-2; no definite D call. The ends were cut back, 0 bases at V and 4 bases at J, with 10 bases in the middle. This CDR3 contains 14 residues. Germline CDR1 is SGHRS and CDR2 is YFSETQ. The CDR3 DNA follows: TGCGCCAGCAGCTTGGAGGCGACACTCTATGGCTACACCTTC. It yields the protein CASSLEATLYGYTF.

This chain connects TRBV28 to TRBJ2-2; 8 nucleotides match TRBD2. Germline CDR1 MDHEN, CDR2 SYDVKM. J was trimmed by 5 bases and V by 2 bases; bases with no gene match: 10. CDR3 size: 17 residues. The CDR3: CASSLLGPGGPTGELFF. The CDR3 DNA reads as TGTGCCAGCAGTTTACTGGGCCCGGGGGGGCCTACCGGGGAGCTGTTTTTT. The full variable domain, completed using reference TRBV28 and TRBJ2-2, is DVKVTQSSRYLVKRTGEKVFLECVQDMDHENMFWYRQDPGLGLRLIYFSYDVKMKEKGDIPEGYSVSREKKERFSLILESASTNQTSMYLCASSLLGPGGPTGELFFGEGSRLTVL.

This clone was detected only a few times. The genes are TRBV10-1 and TRBJ1-1; D uncertain. Germline V lookup: CDR1 WNHNN, CDR2 SYGVQD (reference sequence). The CDR3 has 13 residues. V gave up 5 bases and J gave up 3 bases, with 10 bases separating them. The CDR3 protein is CASSYRRDTEAFF. CDR3 nucleotide sequence: TGCGCCAGCAGTTACCGACGGGACACTGAAGCTTTCTTT.

This chain uses TRBV5-1 with TRBJ1-4; D ambiguous. The CDR3 is 16 residues long. CDR1 is SGHRS and CDR2 is YFSETQ in the germline V gene. Trimming stripped 0 bases from V and 4 bases from J, with 13 bases between. The CDR3 protein is CASSLALGGLNEKLFF. CDR3 coding DNA: TGCGCCAGCAGCTTGGCGCTGGGAGGGCTTAATGAAAAACTGTTTTTT.

The V call is TRBV19, the J call TRBJ1-3; D is unresolved. The CDR3 runs to 14 residues. Germline CDR1 LNHDA, CDR2 SQIVND (reference sequence). V lost 7 bases and J 0 bases, leaving 10 bases between the germline ends. CDR3 nucleotides: TGTGCCAGTACGGCGGATCCCTCTGGAAACACCATATATTTT. This gives the protein CASTADPSGNTIYF. The whole variable domain, remainder taken from reference TRBV19 and TRBJ1-3, is DGGITQSPKYLFRKEGQNVTLSCEQNLNHDAMYWYRQDPGQGLRLIYYSQIVNDFQKGDIAEGYSVSREKKESFPLTVTSAQKNPTAFYLCASTADPSGNTIYFGEGSWLTVV.

The rearrangement links TRBV2 to TRBJ2-5; a weak D match, TRBD2 (6 bases). Germline CDR1 reads SNHLY; CDR2 reads FYNNEI. V was pared by 6 bases and J by 5 bases, with 10 bases between. The CDR3 runs to 12 residues. The CDR3 coding sequence is TGTGCCAGCAGGGCTCTAGCGGAGACCCAGTACTTC. Translated, it gives CASRALAETQYF.

This clone was seen at least ten times. The CDR3 sequence: CASKGQINEKLFF. The CDR3, as DNA: TGTGCCAGCAAGGGACAGATTAATGAAAAACTGTTTTTT. This rearrangement joins TRBV2 to TRBJ1-4; 7 positions match TRBD1. Germline trimming cut 7 bases from V and 4 bases from J; bases unmatched to any gene: 3. Germline CDR1 and CDR2: SNHLY and FYNNEI. The CDR3 length is 13 residues.

The chain carries TRBV3-1 (or the pseudogene TRBV3-2) and TRBJ2-1; 11 bases agree with TRBD2. The CDR3 covers 15 residues. Germline lookup yields CDR1 LGHDT and CDR2 YNNKEL (reference sequence). After removal of 8 bases from V and 3 bases from J, the junction contained 6 bases not matched to a gene. The CDR3 sequence is CASGFGTSGYNEQFF. The CDR3 coding sequence is TGTGCCAGCGGGTTTGGGACTAGCGGCTACAATGAGCAGTTCTTC.

The V gene is TRBV19, the J gene TRBJ1-6; 8 bases line up with TRBD1. This CDR3 spans 16 amino acids. V lost 2 bases and J lost 7; bases outside the gene matches: 7. Germline CDR1 is LNHDA and CDR2 is SQIVND (reference sequence). CDR3: CASSISPGGENSPLHF. In nucleotides, the CDR3 is TGTGCCAGTAGTATATCCCCAGGGGGCGAAAATTCACCCCTCCACTTT.

The chain recombines TRBV3-1 (or the pseudogene TRBV3-2) with TRBJ1-2, with 7 bases identical to TRBD1. Germline V gene lookup returns CDR1 LGHDT and CDR2 YNNKEL (reference sequence). Unmatched junction bases numbered 0, after V lost 3 bases and J lost 2 bases. CDR3 length: 13 residues. DNA of the CDR3: TGTGCCAGCAGCCAGGGACAGAACTATGGCTACACCTTC. Its protein is CASSQGQNYGYTF.

Only one count was recorded for this clone. This sequence joins TRBV27 and TRBJ2-1; 10 positions agree with TRBD2. V shed 6 bases and J 4 bases; nucleotides not matched to a gene: 3. In germline, CDR1 is MNHEY, CDR2 SMNVEV (reference sequence). The CDR3 totals 14 residues. The CDR3 spells CASRGTSEYNEQFF. The CDR3 DNA follows: TGTGCCAGCAGGGGGACTAGCGAATACAATGAGCAGTTCTTC.

This chain uses TRBV21-1 with TRBJ2-7; the DNA was not used to check the table's D call, TRBD1. TRBV21-1 is a documented pseudogene. This CDR3 has 14 amino acids. The CDR3 DNA sequence: TGTGCCAGCAGCAAGAGACAGGGAGCCTACGAGCAGTACTTC. As protein: CASSKRQGAYEQYF.

The chain employs TRBV4-1 and TRBJ1-4; no clear D. This CDR3 is built from 14 residues. Trimming left V 2 bases short and J 8 bases short, with 12 bases between. Germline loops: CDR1 MGHRA, CDR2 YSYEKL. The CDR3 DNA is TGCGCCAGCAGCCAAAATCCGCTGGAGGAAAAACTGTTTTTT. This gives the protein CASSQNPLEEKLFF.

This clone was seen a handful of times. CDR3 in amino acids: CTSSQGGGAHEQYF. The CDR3 DNA is TGCACCAGCAGCCAAGGCGGGGGGGCCCACGAGCAGTACTTC. The chain couples TRBV1 to TRBJ2-7; the D segment call TRBD2 is taken from the table without a DNA check. TRBV1 is tagged as a pseudogene. The length of the CDR3 is 14 residues.

This chain joins TRBV3-1 (or the pseudogene TRBV3-2) and TRBJ2-1; TRBD2 is a possible D gene (6 bases). In germline, CDR1 is LGHDT, CDR2 YNNKEL (reference sequence). CDR3 size: 16 residues. V was trimmed by 1 base and J by 9 bases, leaving 19 bases between them. CDR3 in DNA: TGTGCCAGCAGCCAAGGGCCGACTAGGCCTAGGGGTGAGCAGTTCTTC. It is translated as CASSQGPTRPRGEQFF.

The chain has TRBV2 and TRBJ2-1; 9 bases are a match to TRBD1. Germline loops: CDR1 SNHLY, CDR2 FYNNEI. The junction had 15 bases not matched to a gene; V was cut back by 2 bases and J by 10 bases. CDR3 length equals 17 residues. The CDR3 loop reads CASSEQGVGTGLEEQFF. CDR3 DNA sequence: TGTGCCAGCAGTGAACAGGGCGTAGGGACAGGGTTAGAGGAGCAGTTCTTC.